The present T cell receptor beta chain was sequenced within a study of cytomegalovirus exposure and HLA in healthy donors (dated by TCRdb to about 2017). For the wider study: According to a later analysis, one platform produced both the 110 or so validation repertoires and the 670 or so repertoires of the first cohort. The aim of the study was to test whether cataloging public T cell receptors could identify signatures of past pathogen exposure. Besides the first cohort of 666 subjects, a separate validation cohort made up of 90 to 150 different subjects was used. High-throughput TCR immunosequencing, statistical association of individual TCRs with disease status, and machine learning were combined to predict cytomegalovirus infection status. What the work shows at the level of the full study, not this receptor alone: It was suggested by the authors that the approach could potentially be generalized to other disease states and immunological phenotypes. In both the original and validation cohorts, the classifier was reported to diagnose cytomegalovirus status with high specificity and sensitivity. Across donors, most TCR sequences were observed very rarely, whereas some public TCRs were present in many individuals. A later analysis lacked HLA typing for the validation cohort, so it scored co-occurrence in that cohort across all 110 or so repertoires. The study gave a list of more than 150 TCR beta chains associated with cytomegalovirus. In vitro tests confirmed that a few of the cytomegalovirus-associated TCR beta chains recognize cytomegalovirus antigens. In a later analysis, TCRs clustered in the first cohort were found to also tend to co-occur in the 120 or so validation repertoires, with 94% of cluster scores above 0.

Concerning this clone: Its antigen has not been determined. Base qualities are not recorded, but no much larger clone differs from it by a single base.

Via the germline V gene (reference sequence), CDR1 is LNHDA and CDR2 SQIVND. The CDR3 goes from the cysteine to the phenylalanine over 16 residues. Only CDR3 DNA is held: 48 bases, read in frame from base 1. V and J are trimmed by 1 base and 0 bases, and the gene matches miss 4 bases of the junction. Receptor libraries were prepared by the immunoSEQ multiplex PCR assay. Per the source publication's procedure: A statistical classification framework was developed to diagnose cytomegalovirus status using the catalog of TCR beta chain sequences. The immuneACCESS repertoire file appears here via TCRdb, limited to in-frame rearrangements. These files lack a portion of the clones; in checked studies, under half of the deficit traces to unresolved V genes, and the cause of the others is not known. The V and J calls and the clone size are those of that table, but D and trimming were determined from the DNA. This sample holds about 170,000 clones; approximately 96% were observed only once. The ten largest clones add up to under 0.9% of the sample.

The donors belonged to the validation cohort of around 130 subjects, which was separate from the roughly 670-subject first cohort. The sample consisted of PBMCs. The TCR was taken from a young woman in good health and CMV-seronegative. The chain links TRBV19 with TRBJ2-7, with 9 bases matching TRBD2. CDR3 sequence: CASSIALAGSSYEQYF. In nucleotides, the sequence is TGTGCCAGTAGTATAGCTCTAGCGGGGAGCTCCTACGAGCAGTACTTC.